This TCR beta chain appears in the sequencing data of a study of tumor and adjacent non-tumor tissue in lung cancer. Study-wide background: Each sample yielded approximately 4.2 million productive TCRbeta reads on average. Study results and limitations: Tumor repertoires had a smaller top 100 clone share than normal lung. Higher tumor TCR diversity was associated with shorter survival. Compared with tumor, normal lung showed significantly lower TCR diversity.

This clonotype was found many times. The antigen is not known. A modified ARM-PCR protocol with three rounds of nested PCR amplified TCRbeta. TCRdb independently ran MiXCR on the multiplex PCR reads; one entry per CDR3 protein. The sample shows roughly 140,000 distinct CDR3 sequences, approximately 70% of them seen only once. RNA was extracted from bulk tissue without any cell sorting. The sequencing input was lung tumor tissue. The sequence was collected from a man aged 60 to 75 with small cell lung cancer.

The CDR3 nucleotides read TGCAGTGCCTACAGCAGGGACAACGGAGGGGAGACCCAGTACTTC. Its translation is CSAYSRDNGGETQYF. V gene TRBV20-1 combines with J gene TRBJ2-5; D is tentatively TRBD1 or TRBD2 (6 bases each). Germline assignment: CDR1 DFQATT and CDR2 SNEGSKA (reference sequence). Trimming removed 6 bases from V and 5 bases from J, with 22 bases in between. The length of the CDR3 is 15 residues.